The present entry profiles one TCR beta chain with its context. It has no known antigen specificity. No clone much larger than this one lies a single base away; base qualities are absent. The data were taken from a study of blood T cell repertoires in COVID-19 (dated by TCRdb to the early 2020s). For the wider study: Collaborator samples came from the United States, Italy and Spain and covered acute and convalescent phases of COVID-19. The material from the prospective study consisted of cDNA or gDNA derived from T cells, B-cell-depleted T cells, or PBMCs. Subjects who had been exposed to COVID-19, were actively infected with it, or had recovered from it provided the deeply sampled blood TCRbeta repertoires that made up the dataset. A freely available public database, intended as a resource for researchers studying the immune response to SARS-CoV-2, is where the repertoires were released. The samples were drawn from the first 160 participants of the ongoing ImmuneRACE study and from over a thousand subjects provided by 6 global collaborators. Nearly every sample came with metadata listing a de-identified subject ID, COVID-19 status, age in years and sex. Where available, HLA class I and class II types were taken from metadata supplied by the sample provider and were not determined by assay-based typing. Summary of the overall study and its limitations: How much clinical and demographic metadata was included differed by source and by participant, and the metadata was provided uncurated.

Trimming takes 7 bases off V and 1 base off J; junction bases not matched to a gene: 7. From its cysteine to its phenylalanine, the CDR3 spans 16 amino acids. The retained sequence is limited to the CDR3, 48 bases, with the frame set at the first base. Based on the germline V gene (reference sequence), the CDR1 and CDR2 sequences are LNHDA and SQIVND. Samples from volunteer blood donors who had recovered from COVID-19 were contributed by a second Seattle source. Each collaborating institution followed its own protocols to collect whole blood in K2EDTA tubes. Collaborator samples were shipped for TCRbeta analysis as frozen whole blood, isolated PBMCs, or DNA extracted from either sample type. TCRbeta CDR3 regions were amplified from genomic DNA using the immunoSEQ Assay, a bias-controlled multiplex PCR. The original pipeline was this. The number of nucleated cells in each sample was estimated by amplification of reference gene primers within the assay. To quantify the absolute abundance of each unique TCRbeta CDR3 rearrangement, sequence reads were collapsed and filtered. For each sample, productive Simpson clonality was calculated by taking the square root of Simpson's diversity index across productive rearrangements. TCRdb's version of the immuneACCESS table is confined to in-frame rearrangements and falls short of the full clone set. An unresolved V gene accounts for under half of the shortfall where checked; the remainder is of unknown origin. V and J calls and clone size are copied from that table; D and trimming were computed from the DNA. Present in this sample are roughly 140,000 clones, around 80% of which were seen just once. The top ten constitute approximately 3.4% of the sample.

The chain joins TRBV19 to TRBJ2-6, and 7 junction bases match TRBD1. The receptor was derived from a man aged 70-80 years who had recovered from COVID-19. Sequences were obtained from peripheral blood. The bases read TGTGCCAGTACCTCAGGGGGAGCGTCTGGGGCCAACGTCCTGACTTTC. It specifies CASTSGGASGANVLTF.